This T cell receptor (beta chain) was identified during a study of T cells after yellow fever vaccination. Study-wide results and caveats: There was a possibility that FACS-sorted repertoires contained abundant clonotypes contaminating from the bulk population. After the booster, roughly 96% of CD4 and roughly nine tenths of CD8 primary-response clones were re-detected.

This clonotype showed up just once. Germline CDR1 is SGHRS and CDR2 is YFSETQ. V was trimmed by 3 bases and J by 0 bases, leaving 9 bases between them. The CDR3 covers 15 residues. Production of TCR cDNA was by 5'RACE template switching, which also added a universal primer site and UMIs. MiXCR, run by TCRdb on the 5' RACE reads, gives a single entry per CDR3 protein. The sample gives roughly 100,000 distinct CDR3 sequences, 8.9% of which show up once; approximately 16% is in the top ten. The chain joins TRBV5-1 to TRBJ1-4; D perhaps matches TRBD1 (6 bases). This clonotype was obtained from a man aged 18 to 35 who received the YFV17D yellow fever vaccine. The source material was CD8+ T cells not binding an NS4B(214-222) dextramer, sorted from PBMCs, sampled more than 13 days after the first yellow fever vaccination. The CDR3 reads CASSSGTTTNEKLFF. The CDR3 bases are TGCGCCAGCAGCTCCGGGACAACAACTAATGAAAAACTGTTTTTT.